This entry lists 16 T cell receptor beta chains sequenced from one sample in a study of CD8 T cells in ankylosing spondylitis. TCRdb re-called the 5' RACE reads with MiXCR, one entry per CDR3 protein. The top ten hold nearly 7% of the sample, which has around 230,000 distinct CDR3 sequences, 8% to 9.5% seen once. Sequencing was performed on blood, either unsorted or a sorted T cell fraction (not recorded which). These receptors were taken from a male donor with ankylosing spondylitis or in good health (not recorded which).

This clonotype has a count of ten or more. The V gene is TRBV12-3 or TRBV12-4, the J gene TRBJ2-1; D gene unclear. Trimming pared 3 bases from V and 9 bases from J, leaving 15 bases between. This CDR3 spans 14 amino acids. The DNA of the CDR3 is TGTGCCAGCAGTTTTCGGCTGGAAGTGATTGAGCAGTTCTTC. As protein: CASSFRLEVIEQFF.

This clonotype was counted at least ten times. The chain carries TRBV7-9 and TRBJ1-5; 10 bases are shared with TRBD1. Unmatched junction bases numbered 8, after V lost 5 bases and J lost 7 bases. This CDR3 region has 15 residues. Germline assignment: CDR1 SEHNR and CDR2 FQNEAQ (reference sequence). The CDR3 bases are TGTGCCAGCAGCCCTACCGGGACAGGGGTACAGCCCCAGCATTTT. This gives the protein CASSPTGTGVQPQHF.

This clonotype was observed many times. The chain joins TRBV10-3 to TRBJ2-6; D is possibly TRBD1 (5 bases). Germline CDR1 is ENHRY and CDR2 is SYGVKD. This CDR3 contains 17 residues. The V and J ends lost 8 bases and 0 bases respectively, with 17 bases between them. The CDR3 DNA reads as TGTGCCATCGCTGGGATGACAGTCCGCTCTGGGGCCAACGTCCTGACTTTC. Protein product: CAIAGMTVRSGANVLTF.

The V gene is TRBV7-2, the J gene TRBJ2-7; 8 bases agree with TRBD1. Trimming at V came to 3 bases and at J to 3 bases, leaving 10 bases not matched to a gene. The CDR3 is 16 residues long. Per germline, CDR1 SGHTA and CDR2 FQGNSA. In DNA form, the CDR3 reads TGTGCCAGCAGCTTCGACAGGGGACAGCCGAGCTACGAGCAGTACTTC. Translating gives CASSFDRGQPSYEQYF.

This clonotype was seen at least ten times. This rearrangement joins TRBV7-6 to TRBJ2-3; no clear D. Looked up from germline, CDR1 is SGHVS and CDR2 is FNYEAQ. This CDR3 is built from 12 residues. V was shortened by 5 bases and J by 6 bases, with 9 bases between the two germline ends. The CDR3 loop is CASSPTPDTQYF. CDR3 nucleotides: TGTGCCAGCAGCCCAACTCCGGATACGCAGTATTTT.

V usage is TRBV20-1 and J usage is TRBJ2-1; D gene uncertain. The V gene lost 5 bases and the J gene lost 0 bases, with 8 bases spanning the gap. This CDR3 has 13 residues. CDR1 and CDR2 (germline): DFQATT, SNEGSKA (reference sequence). CDR3 sequence (DNA): TGCAGTGCTCCCGATAGCTCCTACAATGAGCAGTTCTTC. The encoded protein is CSAPDSSYNEQFF.

There are many counts of this clonotype. The V call is TRBV5-6, the J call TRBJ2-5, with D perhaps matching TRBD1 or TRBD2 (5 bases each). V was trimmed by 4 bases and J by 7 bases, leaving 20 bases between them. CDR1 is SGHDT and CDR2 is YYEEEE in the germline V gene. This CDR3 region has 15 residues. The CDR3 region is CASSVTGTPRVTQYF. Here the CDR3 DNA reads TGTGCCAGCAGCGTAACCGGGACCCCTAGGGTGACCCAGTACTTC.

This clonotype was found many times. The rearrangement links TRBV12-3 or TRBV12-4 to TRBJ1-1, with 8 positions matching TRBD1. This CDR3 comprises 19 residues. The trim removed 5 bases at V and 0 bases at J, leaving 17 bases unmatched. As DNA, the CDR3 is TGTGCCAGCAGTGCCAGGGGGCGAGGAAGTTGGATCATGAACACTGAAGCTTTCTTT. It specifies CASSARGRGSWIMNTEAFF.

Many counts were recorded for this clonotype. The rearrangement uses TRBV12-3 or TRBV12-4 and TRBJ2-5; D gene uncertain. The V and J ends lost 6 bases and 5 bases respectively, with 10 bases between them. CDR3 size: 12 residues. CDR3 sequence reads: CASSSTRETQYF. CDR3 bases: TGTGCCAGCAGCTCAACCCGGGAGACCCAGTACTTC.

This clonotype was recorded many times. The CDR3 loop is CASSYSTNTGELFF. CDR3 DNA: TGTGCCAGCAGCTACAGTACGAACACCGGGGAGCTGTTTTTT. The rearrangement links TRBV7-3 to TRBJ2-2; no definite D call. Germline values: CDR1 SGHTA, CDR2 FQGTGA. The ends were cut back, 4 bases at V and 0 bases at J, with 6 bases in the middle. The CDR3 has 14 residues.

The table lists this clonotype with many counts. This chain joins TRBV7-9 and TRBJ2-7; D is possibly TRBD1 or TRBD2 (5 bases each). V lost 6 bases and J lost 5, with 11 bases in between. Looked up from germline, CDR1 is SEHNR and CDR2 is FQNEAQ (reference sequence). This CDR3 contains 12 residues. CDR3 bases: TGTGCCAGCAGACACGGGACGGACGAGCAGTACTTC. Residues: CASRHGTDEQYF.

The rearrangement uses TRBV9 and TRBJ2-1, with D unresolved. Looked up from germline, CDR1 is SGDLS and CDR2 is YYNGEE. Deletions cut 0 bases from V and 0 bases from J, with 13 bases between. The CDR3 extends over 17 amino acids. CDR3 region: CASSVGISSSSYNEQFF. The CDR3 nucleotides read TGTGCCAGCAGCGTAGGCATTAGCTCGAGCTCCTACAATGAGCAGTTCTTC.

The chain is built from TRBV19 and TRBJ2-3; D gene ambiguous. Between the trimmed V and J ends, which lost 3 bases and 9 bases, there was a span of 22 bases. This CDR3 contains 16 residues. Germline lookup yields CDR1 LNHDA and CDR2 SQIVND (reference sequence). The CDR3 DNA sequence: TGTGCCAGTAGTATCCCCCGGACGCAACCCAAAGCCACGCAGTATTTT. Amino acid sequence: CASSIPRTQPKATQYF.

In its sample, this clonotype was seen many times. The V call is TRBV5-1, the J call TRBJ2-7; D perhaps matches TRBD1 (5 bases). The CDR3 contains 15 residues. The V gene's germline CDR1 is SGHRS and CDR2 YFSETQ. Trimming took off 1 base at V and 0 bases at J, with 11 bases between the two ends. CDR3 in amino acids: CASSLNGQGSYEQYF. For the CDR3, the DNA is TGCGCCAGCAGCTTGAACGGGCAGGGCTCCTACGAGCAGTACTTC.

With respect to this clonotype: Germline and junction disagree at one end, which may indicate a read error. The rearrangement links TRBV4-3 to TRBJ2-7; D may match TRBD1 or TRBD2 (6 bases each). Germline values: CDR1 LGHNA, CDR2 YSLEER. CDR3 length: 15 residues. The CDR3 here is CASSQERLGGGEQCF. The CDR3 DNA reads TGCGCCAGCAGCCAAGAACGACTAGGTGGGGGCGAGCAGTGCTTC.

This clonotype was counted ten times or more. The chain couples TRBV20-1 to TRBJ2-1; possibly TRBD1 or TRBD2 for D (5 bases each). CDR1 and CDR2 from the germline V gene are DFQATT and SNEGSKA (reference sequence). The CDR3 contains 12 residues. The V gene lost 8 bases and the J gene lost 9 bases, with 17 bases spanning the gap. CDR3 residues: CSPSSLGVEQFF. The CDR3 DNA sequence: TGCAGTCCCTCCAGCTTGGGGGTTGAGCAGTTCTTC.